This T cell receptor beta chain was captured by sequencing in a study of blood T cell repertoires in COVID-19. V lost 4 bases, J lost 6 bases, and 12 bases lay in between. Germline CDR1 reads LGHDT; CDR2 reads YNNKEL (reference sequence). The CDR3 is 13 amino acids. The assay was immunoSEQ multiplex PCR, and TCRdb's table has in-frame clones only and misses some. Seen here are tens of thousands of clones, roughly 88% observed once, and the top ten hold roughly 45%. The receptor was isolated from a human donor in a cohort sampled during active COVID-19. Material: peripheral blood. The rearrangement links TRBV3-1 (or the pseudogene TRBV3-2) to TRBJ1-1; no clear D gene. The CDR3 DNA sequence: TGTGCCAGCAGCCGGGAGCCTGACGCTGAAGCTTTCTTT. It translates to CASSREPDAEAFF.